One and the same sample provided the 22 T cell receptor beta chains below, sequenced in a study of blood T cells in healthy people across ages. With a J-beta primer mix and a sample-barcoded 5' primer, a second PCR ran 7 to 11 cycles. TCRdb re-derived calls from the 5' RACE reads in MiXCR, one entry per CDR3 protein. The repertoire holds 1.5 million to 2 million distinct CDR3 sequences, with approximately 50% as singletons. The sequenced sample consisted of blood. The receptor source for this set is a woman in her thirties or forties in good health.

This chain connects TRBV27 to TRBJ2-1; the D gene is possibly TRBD2 (7 bases). In germline, CDR1 is MNHEY, CDR2 SMNVEV (reference sequence). CDR3 length equals 16 residues. The V end lost 0 bases, the J end lost 8 bases, and 17 bases lay between the germline ends. The CDR3: CASSLSPRGGWDEQFF. DNA of the CDR3: TGTGCCAGCAGTTTATCGCCGAGGGGGGGCTGGGATGAGCAGTTCTTC.

J is TRBJ2-4 and V is TRBV11-2; either TRBD1 or TRBD2 may fit D (7 bases each). Germline-derived CDR1 and CDR2 are SGHAT and FQNNGV. With 5 bases removed from V and 3 bases from J, the gap between germline ends came to 17 bases. The CDR3 has 16 amino acids. CDR3 DNA sequence: TGTGCCAGCAGCCCAGAGGGGGCGGGGGTCAAAAACATTCAGTACTTC. Residues: CASSPEGAGVKNIQYF. The full variable domain, its missing parts supplied by reference TRBV11-2 and TRBJ2-4, is EAGVAQSPRYKIIEKRQSVAFWCNPISGHATLYWYQQILGQGPKLLIQFQNNGVVDDSQLPKDRFSAERLKGVDSTLKIQPAKLEDSAVYLCASSPEGAGVKNIQYFGAGTRLSVL.

This clonotype appeared many times. V gene TRBV7-2 combines with J gene TRBJ2-7, with a tentative D call TRBD1 (7 bases). Trimming left V 4 bases short and J 0 bases short, with 10 bases between. In germline, CDR1 is SGHTA, CDR2 FQGNSA. The CDR3 is 14 residues long. This CDR3 reads CASSSGGSSYEQYF. CDR3 coding DNA: TGTGCCAGCAGCTCAGGGGGGAGCTCCTACGAGCAGTACTTC.

The chain employs TRBV10-2 and TRBJ1-1; D gene unclear. Germline V gene sequence: CDR1 WSHSY, CDR2 SAAADI. V gave up 8 bases and J gave up 0 bases, with 10 bases separating them. The CDR3 sequence is 13 residues long. CDR3 protein: CASGGPLNTEAFF. DNA for the CDR3: TGCGCCAGCGGCGGGCCTCTGAACACTGAAGCTTTCTTT.

This clonotype was detected once. This chain links TRBV7-9 with TRBJ1-2; possible D gene TRBD1, 5 bases. This CDR3 spans 14 amino acids. CDR1 SEHNR and CDR2 FQNEAQ come from the germline V gene (reference sequence). Between the trimmed V and J ends, which lost 4 bases and 6 bases, there was a span of 15 bases. In DNA form, the CDR3 reads TGTGCCAGCAGCTATGGGGGATACGGTGATGGCTACACCTTC. Its translation is CASSYGGYGDGYTF.

CDR3 region: CASSQTRGASTDTQYF. In DNA form, the CDR3 reads TGCGCCAGCAGCCAAACCCGGGGGGCTAGCACAGATACGCAGTATTTT. The rearrangement links TRBV4-3 to TRBJ2-3, with D possibly TRBD2 on 7 matching bases. Trimming cost V 2 bases and J 0 bases, with 12 bases left between them. Looked up from germline, CDR1 is LGHNA and CDR2 is YSLEER. This CDR3 is built from 16 residues.

V is TRBV7-2 and J is TRBJ2-1; 8 nucleotides align to TRBD2. The length of the CDR3 is 15 residues. The V segment lost 1 base and the J segment 6 bases; nucleotides outside the gene matches: 5. Germline CDR1 is SGHTA and CDR2 is FQGNSA. The CDR3 region is CASSLVTSGANEQFF. The CDR3 DNA follows: TGTGCCAGCAGCTTAGTAACTAGCGGCGCCAATGAGCAGTTCTTC.

This clonotype has a count of ten or more. The chain has TRBV5-1 and TRBJ2-7, with D perhaps TRBD1 (6 bases). The CDR3 has 13 amino acids. CDR1 SGHRS and CDR2 YFSETQ come from the germline V gene. V was trimmed by 2 bases and J by 3 bases, leaving 9 bases between them. CDR3 nucleotides: TGCGCCAGCAGCTTTCGGACAGACTACGAGCAGTACTTC. Residues: CASSFRTDYEQYF.

The CDR3 sequence: CSARADTDDAKNIQYF. CDR3 coding DNA: TGCAGTGCTAGGGCGGACACGGACGACGCCAAAAACATTCAGTACTTC. This chain uses TRBV20-1 with TRBJ2-4; a weak D match, TRBD1 (5 bases). CDR1 DFQATT and CDR2 SNEGSKA come from the germline V gene (reference sequence). This CDR3 has 16 residues. The germline V and J ends were trimmed by 3 bases and 1 base, with 16 bases remaining between them.

This clonotype was observed a few times. This chain links TRBV28 with TRBJ2-1, with D perhaps being TRBD1 or TRBD2 (5 bases each). The CDR3 has 15 residues. The V gene's germline CDR1 is MDHEN and CDR2 SYDVKM. V gave up 7 bases and J gave up 5 bases, with 18 bases separating them. The CDR3 DNA reads as TGTGCCAGCACCCGACCCGGGACCAAAAACAATGAGCAGTTCTTC. Translating it yields CASTRPGTKNNEQFF. The full variable domain, rest sourced from reference TRBV28 and TRBJ2-1, is DVKVTQSSRYLVKRTGEKVFLECVQDMDHENMFWYRQDPGLGLRLIYFSYDVKMKEKGDIPEGYSVSREKKERFSLILESASTNQTSMYLCASTRPGTKNNEQFFGPGTRLTVL.

This chain connects TRBV12-3 or TRBV12-4 to TRBJ2-3; no firm D call. The germline V and J ends were trimmed by 3 bases and 4 bases, with 14 bases remaining between them. The CDR3 totals 15 residues. The DNA of the CDR3 is TGTGCCAGCAGTTTTGCATGGGGAAGCGCAGATACGCAGTATTTT. It codes for CASSFAWGSADTQYF.

CDR3 amino acids: CASSQDLRTGANVLTF. The DNA of the CDR3 is TGCGCCAGCAGCCAAGATTTAAGGACTGGGGCCAACGTCCTGACTTTC. This sequence joins TRBV4-1 and TRBJ2-6, with no clear D. Trimming stripped 0 bases from V and 2 bases from J, with 8 bases between. Germline V gene sequence: CDR1 MGHRA, CDR2 YSYEKL. The CDR3 loop spans 16 amino acids.

The V gene is TRBV28, the J gene TRBJ1-2; 8 bases align to TRBD1. V shed 5 bases, J shed 3 bases, and the junction held 8 bases outside the gene matches. Per the germline V gene, CDR1 is MDHEN and CDR2 is SYDVKM. This CDR3 contains 15 residues. This CDR3 reads CASSPPGGIDYGYTF. In DNA form, the CDR3 reads TGTGCCAGCAGTCCACCAGGGGGCATCGACTATGGCTACACCTTC.

This chain connects TRBV19 to TRBJ1-2; 10 bases align to TRBD1. Unmatched junction bases numbered 14, after V lost 8 bases and J lost 8 bases. CDR3 length: 15 residues. Germline-derived CDR1 and CDR2 are LNHDA and SQIVND (reference sequence). CDR3 loop: CASLSGTGALYGYTF. In DNA form, the CDR3 reads TGTGCCAGTCTCTCCGGGACAGGGGCGTTATACGGCTACACCTTC. Supplemented by reference TRBV19 and TRBJ1-2, the full variable domain reads DGGITQSPKYLFRKEGQNVTLSCEQNLNHDAMYWYRQDPGQGLRLIYYSQIVNDFQKGDIAEGYSVSREKKESFPLTVTSAQKNPTAFYLCASLSGTGALYGYTFGSGTRLTVV.

The rearrangement links TRBV24-1 to TRBJ2-7; TRBD1 matches at 10 bases. Near its end, the DNA agrees better with TRBJ2-4, so the J call may be wrong. Germline loops: CDR1 KGHDR, CDR2 SFDVKD. The CDR3 spans 16 residues. The CDR3 DNA follows: TGTGCCACCAGTGATCGAGACCGACAGGGGGCGAACATTCAGTACTTC. This encodes CATSDRDRQGANIQYF.

This chain links TRBV6-5 with TRBJ2-1, with D unresolved. Germline V gene data show CDR1 as MNHEY and CDR2 as SVGAGI. The CDR3 has 16 residues. V lost 4 bases and J 5 bases, leaving 18 bases between the germline ends. The CDR3, as DNA: TGTGCCAGCAGTTCTTCCCTAGGGTTACCTAACAATGAGCAGTTCTTC. Its protein product is CASSSSLGLPNNEQFF.

The chain recombines TRBV7-9 with TRBJ2-7; unclear D gene. Germline values: CDR1 SEHNR, CDR2 FQNEAQ (reference sequence). This CDR3 region has 11 residues. V was cut by 7 bases and J by 12 bases, with 16 bases left in between. CDR3 bases: TGTGCCAGCACCCTAGGCCCCGGTGCGTACTTC. This sequence encodes CASTLGPGAYF.

The table lists this clonotype with a few counts. V gene TRBV2 combines with J gene TRBJ2-6; TRBD1 is a possible D gene (6 bases). This CDR3 spans 16 amino acids. Germline loops: CDR1 SNHLY, CDR2 FYNNEI. V was cut by 2 bases and J by 4 bases, with 12 bases left in between. CDR3 amino acids: CASSETRGSGANVLTF. The CDR3 DNA reads as TGTGCCAGCAGTGAAACGAGGGGGTCGGGGGCCAACGTCCTGACTTTC. Based on the CDR3 plus reference TRBV2 and TRBJ2-6, the full variable domain is EPEVTQTPSHQVTQMGQEVILRCVPISNHLYFYWYRQILGQKVEFLVSFYNNEISEKSEIFDDQFSVERPDGSNFTLKIRSTKLEDSAMYFCASSETRGSGANVLTFGAGSRLTVL.

J is TRBJ2-5 and V is TRBV6-2 or TRBV6-3, with a possible D match to TRBD2 (5 bases). Trimming took 6 bases from V and 9 from J, leaving 20 bases between them. The CDR3 sequence is 14 residues long. CDR1 MNHEY and CDR2 SVGEGT come from the germline V gene. The CDR3 protein is CASSISPAPGAQYF. The CDR3 DNA is TGTGCCAGCAGCATTTCTCCCGCCCCCGGGGCCCAGTACTTC.

The V call is TRBV7-2, the J call TRBJ2-3; 12 bases agree with TRBD2. The CDR3 is 17 residues long. Per germline, CDR1 SGHTA and CDR2 FQGNSA. The V segment lost 1 base and the J segment 2 bases; nucleotides outside the gene matches: 4. The CDR3 is CASSLGRTSGATDTQYF. CDR3 nucleotides: TGTGCCAGCAGCTTAGGGAGGACTAGCGGGGCCACAGATACGCAGTATTTT.

This chain connects TRBV2 to TRBJ2-5, with D possibly TRBD2 on 6 matching bases. CDR1 SNHLY and CDR2 FYNNEI come from the germline V gene. V lost 8 bases and J lost 4, with 17 bases in between. The length of the CDR3 is 14 residues. For the CDR3, the DNA is TGTGCCAGCTCCCGTGGAGGGGCCCTAGAGACCCAGTACTTC. This translates into CASSRGGALETQYF.

On this clonotype: Given a much more abundant clone one base away, this may be a read error. The rearrangement joins TRBV7-2 to TRBJ2-7; D is unresolved. The end of the DNA fits TRBJ2-5 better, so the J call may be wrong. The CDR3 totals 13 residues. The germline CDR1 and CDR2 sequences are SGHTA and FQGNSA. CDR3 DNA sequence: TGTGCCAGCAGCTTAGCGGATTGGGAGACCCAGTACTTC. This sequence encodes CASSLADWETQYF.